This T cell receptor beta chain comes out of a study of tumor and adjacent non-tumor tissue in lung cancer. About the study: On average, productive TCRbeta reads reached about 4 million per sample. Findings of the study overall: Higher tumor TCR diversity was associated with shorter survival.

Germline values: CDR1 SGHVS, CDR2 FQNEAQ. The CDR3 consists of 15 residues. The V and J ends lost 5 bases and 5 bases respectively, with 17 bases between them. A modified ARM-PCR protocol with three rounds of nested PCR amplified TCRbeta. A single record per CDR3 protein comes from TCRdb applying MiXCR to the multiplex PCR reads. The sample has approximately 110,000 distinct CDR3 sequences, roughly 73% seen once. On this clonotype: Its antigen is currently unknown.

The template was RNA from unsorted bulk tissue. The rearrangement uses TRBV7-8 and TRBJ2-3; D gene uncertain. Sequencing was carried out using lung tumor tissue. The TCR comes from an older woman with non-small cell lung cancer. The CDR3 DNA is TGTGCCAGCAGCGTGGGATTAGCCAATTTAGATACGCAGTATTTT. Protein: CASSVGLANLDTQYF.